Listed below are T cell receptor beta chains from one sample, sequenced in a study of cytomegalovirus exposure and HLA in healthy donors. TCRdb keeps only in-frame clones here, not all; method: immunoSEQ multiplex PCR. The sample yields under 200,000 clones, roughly 71% seen once. The specimen was PBMCs. The receptors shown here come from a woman between 50 and 59 years old in good health and CMV-seropositive. CDR3s include the opening cysteine and the closing phenylalanine or tryptophan. A D gene is named only where the DNA matches it firmly. Rows may omit the clone size; those that give it use once, few, many or a size class.

size | J | V | D | DNA | CDR3
. | TRBJ2-3 | TRBV15 | . | TGTGCCACCAAGACAGCCACAGATACGCAGTATTTT | CATKTATDTQYF
. | TRBJ1-5 | TRBV5-6 | . | TGTGCCAGCAGCTGGGGATCGGAGGGCAATCAGCCCCAGCATTTT | CASSWGSEGNQPQHF
few | TRBJ2-7 | TRBV6-1 | TRBD1 | TGTGCCACTACTCAGGACAGGGGAATCGACGAGCAGTACTTC | CATTQDRGIDEQYF
. | TRBJ2-3 | TRBV4-1 | . | TGCGCCAGCAGCGCCCTTTTGACCAAACAGGGCTCCCAGTATTTT | CASSALLTKQGSQYF
. | TRBJ1-1 | TRBV29-1 | . | TGCAGCGTTGAGCGGGGTCGGAACACTGAAGCTTTCTTT | CSVERGRNTEAFF
few | TRBJ1-2 | TRBV14 | TRBD1 | TGTGCCAGCAGCCACCCGGGGACAGGGAATAGTGGCTACACCTTC | CASSHPGTGNSGYTF
once | TRBJ1-6 | TRBV6-5 | . | TGTGCCAGCGAGGGGAGGAATTCACCCCTCCACTTT | CASEGRNSPLHF
few | TRBJ1-4 | TRBV20-1 | . | TGCAGTGCCCCCATGGCGGGAAAACTGTTTTTT | CSAPMAGKLFF
few | TRBJ1-1 | TRBV6-1 | TRBD1 | TGTGCCAGCAGTGAAGTGTCAGGGGGCAGGACTGAAGCTTTCTTT | CASSEVSGGRTEAFF
. | TRBJ1-2 | TRBV4-2 | TRBD1 | TGTGCCAGCAGCCATGACAGGGATGGCTACACCTTC | CASSHDRDGYTF
. | TRBJ1-5 | TRBV2 | . | TGTGCCAGCAGTCCCGACCGGGCGGGCTCTCGGCCCCAGCATTTT | CASSPDRAGSRPQHF
. | TRBJ2-3 | TRBV7-3 | TRBD1 | TGTGCCAGCAGCCGCGGGACAGGGAGCACAGATACGCAGTATTTT | CASSRGTGSTDTQYF
. | TRBJ2-3 | TRBV2 | . | TGTGCCAGCACCGGGAATTTGGACGATACGCAGTATTTT | CASTGNLDDTQYF
. | TRBJ1-2 | TRBV15 | . | TGTGCCACCAGCGAAAACAGGGCCTATGGCTACACCTTC | CATSENRAYGYTF
few | TRBJ1-1 | TRBV5-4 | . | TGTGCCAGCAGCTTACAGAAGTCGAACACTGAAGCTTTCTTT | CASSLQKSNTEAFF
. | TRBJ2-3 | TRBV4-2 | TRBD2 | TGTGCCAGCAGCAGTAGCGGGGGCGCTAGCACAGATACGCAGTATTTT | CASSSSGGASTDTQYF
. | TRBJ1-1 | TRBV30 | TRBD1 | TGTGCCTGGAGTGTTAAGGGGGCGTCGGGGGCTTTCTTT | CAWSVKGASGAFF
. | TRBJ2-1 | TRBV19 | TRBD1 | TGTGCCAGTAGTGACCCCGGGACAGGATATGACAATGAGCAGTTCTTC | CASSDPGTGYDNEQFF
. | TRBJ2-3 | TRBV19 | TRBD2 | TGTGCCAGTAGTATTGGCCAGCGGGGGTCAGATACGCAGTATTTT | CASSIGQRGSDTQYF
once | TRBJ1-2 | TRBV23-1 | TRBD1 | TGCGCCAGCAGTCAGCCCTACTGGACAGGGGCTGGCTACACCTTC | CASSQPYWTGAGYTF
few | TRBJ2-2 | TRBV7-7 | . | TGTGCCAGCAGCTTAGTGATAGGGGCCGGGGAGCTGTTTTTT | CASSLVIGAGELFF
. | TRBJ1-1 | TRBV5-1 | . | TGCGCCAGCAGCTTGCAGGGCCTGACTGAAGCTTTCTTT | CASSLQGLTEAFF
. | TRBJ2-3 | TRBV5-4 | . | TGTGCCAGCAGCTTGACAGGGTTCAGCACAGATACGCAGTATTTT | CASSLTGFSTDTQYF
few | TRBJ2-1 | TRBV7-9 | TRBD2 | TGTGCCAGCAGCTTAGACGGACTAGCGGGGCCCAGCTCCTACAATGAGCAGTTCTTC | CASSLDGLAGPSSYNEQFF
. | TRBJ1-2 | TRBV5-6 | . | TGTGCCAGCAGCTTGGGGCAGGACTATGGCTACACCTTC | CASSLGQDYGYTF
once | TRBJ2-2 | TRBV19 | TRBD1 | TGTGCCAGTAGTATCTGGACAGGGACGACCGGGGAGCTGTTTTTT | CASSIWTGTTGELFF
. | TRBJ1-1 | TRBV7-9 | . | TGTGCCAGCAGCTCAGCACAGGGTGGATGGGGCACTGAAGCTTTCTTT | CASSSAQGGWGTEAFF
. | TRBJ1-6 | TRBV6-1 | . | TGTGCCAGCAGTCGGCGGGGGGAGCCCGGGTCGGCCCTCCACTTT | CASSRRGEPGSALHF
. | TRBJ1-1 | TRBV14 | TRBD1 | TGTGCCAGCAGCGGAAGGGGGACAGGGTCAATTGCTTTCTTT | CASSGRGTGSIAFF
. | TRBJ1-1 | TRBV9 | TRBD1 | TGTGCCATCGGACAGGGGGACATGAACACTGAAGCTTTCTTT | CAIGQGDMNTEAFF
. | TRBJ2-7 | TRBV19 | . | TGTGCCAGTAGTTTCGGTTACGAGCAGTACTTC | CASSFGYEQYF
. | TRBJ1-1 | TRBV5-5 | TRBD1 | TGTGCCAGCAGCCGAGGGACAGTAAACACTGAAGCTTTCTTT | CASSRGTVNTEAFF
. | TRBJ1-1 | TRBV5-1 | TRBD1 | TGCGCCAGCTCCAACAGGGGGAACACTGAAGCTTTCTTT | CASSNRGNTEAFF
. | TRBJ2-1 | TRBV7-9 | . | TGTGCCAGCAGCTCACAGGGAAAGTACGGTGAGCAGTTCTTC | CASSSQGKYGEQFF
. | TRBJ1-4 | TRBV5-4 | . | TGTGCCAGCAGCCGGAGTGGAGGGATCGAAGAAAAACTGTTTTTT | CASSRSGGIEEKLFF
. | TRBJ2-5 | TRBV5-1 | TRBD1 | TGCGCCAGCACCGAACAGGGGGCAGGGGAGACCCAGTACTTC | CASTEQGAGETQYF
. | TRBJ1-1 | TRBV5-1 | . | TGCGCCAGCAGCTTCGCAGTCTCTACTGAAGCTTTCTTT | CASSFAVSTEAFF
. | TRBJ2-3 | TRBV7-6 | TRBD2 | TGTGCCAGCAGCTTAGTCAGCGGGGGGATTACAGATACGCAGTATTTT | CASSLVSGGITDTQYF
. | TRBJ1-2 | TRBV12-5 | . | TGTGCTAGTGGTTTGTTAGGACTCTATGGCTACACCTTC | CASGLLGLYGYTF
few | TRBJ1-2 | TRBV30 | . | TGTGCCTGGAGTGCCCCGACCCCGGGGGGCGCAGATGGCTACACCTTC | CAWSAPTPGGADGYTF
. | TRBJ1-1 | TRBV11-2 | . | TGTGCCAGCAGCTTCTCACAGGGCTCTTACAGGGACACTGAAGCTTTCTTT | CASSFSQGSYRDTEAFF
. | TRBJ1-4 | TRBV12-2 | . | TGTGCAAGTCGGTCTACACGGGGTAATGAAAAACTGTTTTTT | CASRSTRGNEKLFF
. | TRBJ2-5 | TRBV5-1 | TRBD1 | TGCGCCAGCAGCACAAGCCCGACAGGGGCGGAGACCCAGTACTTC | CASSTSPTGAETQYF
. | TRBJ2-5 | TRBV7-2 | TRBD2 | TGTGCCAGCAGCTTAGCCGCCCTAGCGGGGGGACAACAAGAGACCCAGTACTTC | CASSLAALAGGQQETQYF
few | TRBJ1-1 | TRBV6-1 | . | TGTGCCAGCAGAGACATTAGGGAGATGAACACTGAAGCTTTCTTT | CASRDIREMNTEAFF
. | TRBJ2-3 | TRBV11-3 | TRBD1 | TGTGCCAGCAGCCCTACAGGGGCGCTGGGAGATACGCAGTATTTT | CASSPTGALGDTQYF